Described below is a single T cell receptor (beta chain) sequence and its context. Clones were sequenced by immunoSEQ multiplex PCR, and TCRdb holds only the in-frame ones, with some missing. Of some 30,000 clones in the sample, roughly 90% were seen once. This sample is part of a study of lymphopenia after photon versus proton radiotherapy. In germline, CDR1 is MGHRA, CDR2 YSYEKL. The CDR3 has 15 residues. The germline V and J ends were trimmed by 4 bases and 0 bases, with 9 bases remaining between them. This chain links TRBV4-1 with TRBJ2-2, with a weak D call TRBD2 (6 bases). The receptor comes from a woman in her fifties or sixties with cholangiocarcinoma. Some clones in this sample may be carry-over from other donors' samples. The specimen comprised peripheral blood, sampled from a patient treated with proton-based radiotherapy. The CDR3 sequence: CASSPGGANTGELFF. CDR3 nucleotide sequence: TGCGCCAGCAGCCCTGGCGGGGCGAACACCGGGGAGCTGTTTTTT.